A selection of T cell receptor beta chains follows, all from one sample in a study of early T cells in non-severe SARS-CoV-2 infection. Via MiXCR, TCRdb re-called the 5' RACE reads, giving one row per CDR3 protein. The repertoire holds 70,000 to 85,000 distinct CDR3 sequences, with over 10% as singletons. What was sequenced was whole blood. The origin of the receptors is an adult who was a healthcare worker with PCR-confirmed SARS-CoV-2 infection or an uninfected control (not recorded which). Each CDR3 is given with its conserved first and last residue. The order of the fields is D gene, V gene, clone size, J gene, CDR3 DNA, CDR3 protein. D genes are given only for firm matches. Not all rows give a size; the values are once, few, many and, for expanded clones, a class.

TRBD2	TRBV7-8	many	TRBJ2-1	TGTGCCAGCAGCATAGGGACTAGCGGGAGGAATGAGCAGTTCTTC	CASSIGTSGRNEQFF
NA	TRBV19	NA	TRBJ1-1	TGTGCCAGTAGGAGGGGGAACACTGAAGCTTTCTTT	CASRRGNTEAFF
NA	TRBV6-2/TRBV6-3	many	TRBJ2-1	TGTGCCAGCACCGATCCGGGACTTAACAATGAGCAGTTCTTC	CASTDPGLNNEQFF
TRBD2	TRBV7-7	many	TRBJ2-3	TGTGCCAGCAGTTTTAGCGGGGCCACAGATACGCAGTATTTT	CASSFSGATDTQYF
TRBD2	TRBV5-1	NA	TRBJ2-7	TGCGCCAGCAGCTTGGACGGTAGCGGGTCGAAGCAGTACTTC	CASSLDGSGSKQYF
NA	TRBV11-3	NA	TRBJ2-3	TGTGCCAGCAGCCCCGCTTCGGACTTCACAGATACGCAGTATTTT	CASSPASDFTDTQYF
TRBD1	TRBV3-1	NA	TRBJ1-1	TGTGCCAGCAGGGGACAGGGGGTAAGATCTGAAGCTTTCTTT	CASRGQGVRSEAFF
NA	TRBV6-1	few	TRBJ2-2	TGTGCCAGCAGTGAAGCGGGATGGGAGTCAAACACCGGGGAGCTGTTTTTT	CASSEAGWESNTGELFF
NA	TRBV2	NA	TRBJ2-3	TGTGCCAGCAGTACCACAGATACGCAGTATTTT	CASSTTDTQYF
TRBD2	TRBV12-3/TRBV12-4	NA	TRBJ2-3	TGTGCCAGCAGTTTCGTGACTAGCGGCGTTACGCAGTATTTT	CASSFVTSGVTQYF
NA	TRBV3-1	many	TRBJ1-1	TGTGCCAGCAGACCGTTCTTCAGGCGCCTAAACACTGAAGCTTTCTTT	CASRPFFRRLNTEAFF
NA	TRBV11-2	NA	TRBJ2-3	TGTGCCAGCAAACGTCAAAGCCCAGATACGCAGTATTTT	CASKRQSPDTQYF
NA	TRBV12-3/TRBV12-4	NA	TRBJ1-2	TGTGCCAGCCCTCTTGGGGACTATGGCTACACCTTC	CASPLGDYGYTF
TRBD1	TRBV7-6	NA	TRBJ1-1	TGTGCCAGCAGCTCCGGGACAGGGATTACCCTGACGACTGAAGCTTTCTTT	CASSSGTGITLTTEAFF
TRBD1	TRBV11-3	few	TRBJ2-1	TGTGCCAGCAGCTTAGCCGGGACAGGTAGCGATGAGCAGTTCTTC	CASSLAGTGSDEQFF
NA	TRBV5-1	many	TRBJ1-3	TGCGCCAGCAGCCCCGCTGTAGGGCCTGGAAACACCATATATTTT	CASSPAVGPGNTIYF
NA	TRBV7-9	many	TRBJ2-1	TGTGCCAGCAGCTTAAGGGCAGGCAATGAGCAGTTCTTC	CASSLRAGNEQFF
NA	TRBV5-4	few	TRBJ2-7	TGTGCCAGCAGCCTGACCGGACGCTACGAGCAGTACTTC	CASSLTGRYEQYF
NA	TRBV3-1	few	TRBJ1-2	TGTGCCAGCAGCCCAGGGACACGGGGAGGCTACACCTTC	CASSPGTRGGYTF
NA	TRBV9	NA	TRBJ1-5	TGTGCCAGCAGCGTATCTGGGGATTATCAGCCCCAGCATTTT	CASSVSGDYQPQHF